One T cell receptor (beta chain) is described in this entry. Antigen specificity is unknown. This entry is derived from a study of long-term antiretroviral therapy in people with HIV. Whole-study findings and limits: Therapy changes, viral resistance and ART adherence were not documented in the available data.

The V and J ends lost 5 bases and 1 base, in that order; junction bases with no gene match: 4. This CDR3 region has 14 residues. Germline assignment: CDR1 SGHVS and CDR2 FQNEAQ. No donor had fewer than one pre-ART PBMC sample or fewer than two post-ART PBMC samples. The assay used was immunoSEQ (version v3.0), run at survey level. Repertoires were generated with immunoSEQ multiplex PCR, while TCRdb's copy carries only in-frame clones and drops some. Of 20,000 or so clones in the sample, approximately 84% were seen once. The chain carries TRBV7-8 and TRBJ1-2; 7 bases are shared with TRBD1. The TCR comes from a man aged 30-40 years with HIV. The sequencing used unsorted PBMCs, collected 5.9 years after starting antiretroviral therapy. CDR3 bases: TGTGCCAGCAGCCTCAGGGACAGTAACTATGGCTACACCTTC. Protein product: CASSLRDSNYGYTF.